The 10 T cell receptor beta chains given below trace back to one sample, sequenced in a study of cytomegalovirus exposure and HLA in healthy donors. TCRdb keeps only in-frame clones here, not all; method: immunoSEQ multiplex PCR. The repertoire has 82,000 or so clones, 85% to 95% of them found once; the top ten carry 0.55% to 0.8%. Sequenced material: PBMCs. The receptors derive from a man between 18 and 35 years old in good health and CMV-seronegative.

This clone was picked up a small number of times. The rearrangement uses TRBV11-1 and TRBJ2-2; 7 bases map to TRBD2. This CDR3 comprises 14 residues. V was pared by 5 bases and J by 6 bases, with 6 bases of the junction left unmatched. Germline CDR1 reads SGHAT; CDR2 reads FQDESV (reference sequence). The CDR3 sequence is CASSPRAGAGELFF. In DNA form, the CDR3 reads TGTGCCAGCAGCCCTCGGGCGGGGGCCGGGGAGCTGTTTTTT.

The genes are TRBV6-5 and TRBJ1-2; TRBD1 matches at 9 bases. Germline V CDR1 and CDR2: MNHEY, SVGAGI. CDR3 size: 12 residues. V shed 10 bases and J 7 bases; nucleotides not matched to a gene: 7. As DNA, the CDR3 is TGTGCCACTGGACAGGGGCCGGGTGGCTACACCTTC. It yields the protein CATGQGPGGYTF.

The chain combines TRBV15 with TRBJ2-2; 8 bases map to TRBD1. Germline V lookup: CDR1 LNHNV, CDR2 YYDKDF (reference sequence). CDR3 length: 18 amino acids. V was clipped by 5 bases and J by 6 bases; unmatched bases: 17. DNA for the CDR3: TGTGCCACCAGCGTAGACCATCGACAGGGGAGTATCTCCGGGGAGCTGTTTTTT. It translates to CATSVDHRQGSISGELFF.

The chain has TRBV27 and TRBJ2-2; the match to TRBD1 covers 8 bases. Germline CDR1 reads MNHEY; CDR2 reads SMNVEV (reference sequence). The CDR3 runs to 14 residues. Trimming at V came to 6 bases and at J to 8 bases, leaving 8 bases not matched to a gene. CDR3 DNA: TGTGCCAGCAGCGTATTGCAGGGGGCTGGGGAGCTGTTTTTT. Its protein is CASSVLQGAGELFF.

The V gene is TRBV19, the J gene TRBJ1-1, with D uncertain. The germline V and J ends were trimmed by 7 bases and 6 bases, with 15 bases remaining between them. Per the germline V gene, CDR1 is LNHDA and CDR2 is SQIVND (reference sequence). This CDR3 is 13 amino acids long. The DNA of the CDR3 is TGTGCCAGTAATCTCCAGGTAACGGCTGAAGCTTTCTTT. Translating gives CASNLQVTAEAFF.

The rearrangement links TRBV19 to TRBJ1-1, with 7 bases matching TRBD1. The CDR3 has 13 residues. The V segment lost 5 bases and the J segment 6 bases; nucleotides outside the gene matches: 6. CDR1 LNHDA and CDR2 SQIVND come from the germline V gene (reference sequence). CDR3 amino acids: CASSSDRDSEAFF. The CDR3 DNA reads as TGTGCCAGTAGTTCTGACAGGGATTCTGAAGCTTTCTTT.

V and J are TRBV6-4 and TRBJ2-1, with 7 bases lining up with TRBD2. The ends lost 4 bases at V and 4 bases at J; junction bases unmatched: 7. Germline values: CDR1 MRHNA, CDR2 SNTAGT. The CDR3 has 15 amino acids. Here the CDR3 reads CASSGIGGGYNEQFF. The CDR3 nucleotides are TGTGCCAGCAGTGGGATTGGCGGGGGATACAATGAGCAGTTCTTC.

The chain is built from TRBV19 and TRBJ1-1, with 7 bases aligning to TRBD1. CDR3 size: 15 residues. Germline CDR1 LNHDA, CDR2 SQIVND (reference sequence). V shed 5 bases, J shed 7 bases, and the junction held 13 bases outside the gene matches. CDR3 DNA: TGTGCCAGTAGTCCCCGATCTGACAGGGTAGATGAAGCTTTCTTT. Residues: CASSPRSDRVDEAFF.

The rearrangement uses TRBV27 and TRBJ1-2; D gene ambiguous. This CDR3 contains 13 residues. The V gene lost 5 bases and the J gene lost 7 bases, with 14 bases spanning the gap. The germline gives CDR1 MNHEY, CDR2 SMNVEV (reference sequence). CDR3 amino acids: CASSITAEVGYTF. CDR3 sequence (DNA): TGTGCCAGCAGTATTACAGCCGAAGTTGGCTACACCTTC.

This clone was counted a single time. V is TRBV30 and J is TRBJ1-4; D possibly corresponds to TRBD1 (5 bases). The CDR3 contains 13 residues. V was trimmed by 0 bases and J by 8 bases, leaving 10 bases between them. CDR1 GTSNPN and CDR2 SVGIG come from the germline V gene (reference sequence). CDR3 residues: CAWSVGGGEKLFF. The DNA of the CDR3 is TGTGCCTGGAGTGTCGGGGGAGGAGAAAAACTGTTTTTT.